This entry is about one T cell receptor (beta chain). This CDR3 has 12 residues. V was shortened by 7 bases and J by 6 bases, with 13 bases between the two germline ends. The germline V gene has CDR1 SQVTM and CDR2 ANQGSEA. TCRdb's table, derived via immunoSEQ multiplex PCR, lists solely in-frame clones and lacks some. The repertoire includes approximately 32,000 clones, more than 85% of them detected once, and roughly 0.45% sits in the top ten. This sample was included in a study of T cell changes during pregnancy in multiple sclerosis. The sequence came from a female donor with multiple sclerosis, enrolled in a pregnancy study. Sequences were derived from CD4+ T cells from peripheral blood mononuclear cells, sampled in the second trimester of pregnancy. V and J are TRBV29-1 and TRBJ2-4, with D tentatively TRBD1 (6 bases). CDR3 amino acids: CSAETGLNIQYF. DNA for the CDR3: TGCAGCGCCGAAACAGGGTTAAACATTCAGTACTTC.